A selection of T cell receptor beta chains follows, all from one sample in a study of T cell responses to AZD1222 COVID-19 vaccine. The assay was immunoSEQ multiplex PCR, and TCRdb's table has in-frame clones only and misses some. This repertoire shows tens of thousands of clones, 70% to 90% found once; its top ten account for roughly 5%. The sample here was peripheral blood, taken on day 0 of MenACWY control vaccination. These TCRs come from an adult in good health. CDR3s include the opening cysteine and the closing phenylalanine or tryptophan. D genes are given only for firm matches. Clone size is stated in some rows and not others, as once, few, many or a class when expanded.

D: -
J: TRBJ2-7
V: TRBV3-1/TRBV3-2
size: -
CDR3: CASSSQGGTAITEQYF
DNA: TGTGCCAGCAGCAGCCAGGGAGGTACCGCTATTACCGAGCAGTACTTC

D: -
J: TRBJ1-1
V: TRBV7-9
size: -
CDR3: CASSLMNTEAFF
DNA: TGTGCCAGCAGCCTTATGAACACTGAAGCTTTCTTT

D: -
J: TRBJ2-3
V: TRBV6-2/TRBV6-3
size: -
CDR3: CASSYSRSPPTDTQYF
DNA: TGTGCCAGCAGTTACTCTAGAAGCCCCCCCACAGATACGCAGTATTTT

D: -
J: TRBJ1-1
V: TRBV14
size: -
CDR3: CASSQNRGGTEAFF
DNA: TGTGCCAGCAGCCAGAACAGAGGGGGCACTGAAGCTTTCTTT

D: -
J: TRBJ1-6
V: TRBV4-1
size: -
CDR3: CASSQEGQPFNSPLHF
DNA: TGCGCCAGCAGCCAAGAAGGACAGCCATTTAATTCACCCCTCCACTTT

D: -
J: TRBJ2-1
V: TRBV25-1
size: -
CDR3: CASSELAGGLYNEQFF
DNA: TGTGCCAGCAGTGAATTAGCAGGAGGGCTATACAATGAGCAGTTCTTC

D: -
J: TRBJ1-1
V: TRBV9
size: -
CDR3: CASSVVGGAVGDTEAFF
DNA: TGTGCCAGCAGCGTAGTCGGGGGCGCGGTTGGTGACACTGAAGCTTTCTTT

D: -
J: TRBJ1-1
V: TRBV6-6
size: -
CDR3: CASSAQNTEAFF
DNA: TGTGCCAGCAGTGCCCAGAACACTGAAGCTTTCTTT

D: -
J: TRBJ1-5
V: TRBV7-2
size: -
CDR3: CASSLEVFNQPQHF
DNA: TGTGCCAGCAGCTTAGAGGTATTTAATCAGCCCCAGCATTTT

D: TRBD2
J: TRBJ2-2
V: TRBV6-5
size: once
CDR3: CATRSGGRITGELFF
DNA: TGTGCCACGCGCAGCGGGGGGCGAATCACCGGGGAGCTGTTTTTT

D: -
J: TRBJ2-3
V: TRBV29-1
size: -
CDR3: CSVGQDTQYF
DNA: TGCAGCGTTGGGCAGGATACGCAGTATTTT

D: TRBD1
J: TRBJ1-1
V: TRBV29-1
size: -
CDR3: CSVLRDRANTEAFF
DNA: TGCAGCGTGCTCCGGGACAGAGCTAACACTGAAGCTTTCTTT

D: -
J: TRBJ1-5
V: TRBV15
size: -
CDR3: CATSFDIKRDSNQPQHF
DNA: TGTGCCACCAGCTTCGACATCAAGCGAGATAGCAATCAGCCCCAGCATTTT

D: TRBD2
J: TRBJ2-3
V: TRBV9
size: -
CDR3: CASSVAGTSGDTQYF
DNA: TGTGCCAGCAGCGTAGCTGGGACTAGCGGAGATACGCAGTATTTT

D: -
J: TRBJ1-5
V: TRBV28
size: -
CDR3: CASSLLGNQPQHF
DNA: TGTGCCAGCAGTTTATTGGGCAATCAGCCCCAGCATTTT

D: TRBD1
J: TRBJ2-6
V: TRBV19
size: -
CDR3: CASSPPGQGYSGANVLTF
DNA: TGTGCCAGTAGTCCTCCGGGACAGGGATACTCTGGGGCCAACGTCCTGACTTTC

D: -
J: TRBJ1-6
V: TRBV6-5
size: -
CDR3: CASSYSPGINSPLHF
DNA: TGTGCCAGCAGTTACTCCCCAGGAATTAATTCACCCCTCCACTTT

D: TRBD2
J: TRBJ2-1
V: TRBV5-4
size: once
CDR3: CASRRMGSGGANEQFF
DNA: TGTGCCAGCAGACGAATGGGTAGCGGGGGGGCTAATGAGCAGTTCTTC

D: TRBD2
J: TRBJ2-7
V: TRBV28
size: -
CDR3: CASSLAASGGPYEQYF
DNA: TGTGCCAGCAGTTTAGCGGCTAGCGGGGGGCCCTACGAGCAGTACTTC

D: -
J: TRBJ2-6
V: TRBV7-2
size: -
CDR3: CASSFARGGGRKGANVLTF
DNA: TGTGCCAGCAGCTTTGCGAGGGGTGGTGGGCGAAAAGGGGCCAACGTCCTGACTTTC

D: -
J: TRBJ1-5
V: TRBV7-2
size: -
CDR3: CASSLVSGTSNQPQHF
DNA: TGTGCCAGCAGCTTAGTCAGCGGAACTAGCAATCAGCCCCAGCATTTT

D: -
J: TRBJ1-1
V: TRBV23-1
size: -
CDR3: CASSQKEQANTEAFF
DNA: TGCGCCAGCAGTCAGAAGGAACAGGCGAACACTGAAGCTTTCTTT

D: -
J: TRBJ1-1
V: TRBV6-5
size: -
CDR3: CASNRHGVNTEAFF
DNA: TGTGCCAGCAACCGTCACGGGGTGAACACTGAAGCTTTCTTT

D: -
J: TRBJ2-3
V: TRBV11-3
size: -
CDR3: CASSLRQLDTQYF
DNA: TGTGCCAGCAGCCTCCGACAGCTTGATACGCAGTATTTT

D: TRBD1
J: TRBJ1-2
V: TRBV5-6
size: -
CDR3: CATSGTGTLNYGYTF
DNA: TGTGCCACCTCCGGGACAGGCACCCTCAACTATGGCTACACCTTC

D: -
J: TRBJ2-3
V: TRBV5-6
size: -
CDR3: CASSLAGTDTQYF
DNA: TGTGCCAGCAGCTTGGCGGGCACAGATACGCAGTATTTT

D: -
J: TRBJ2-2
V: TRBV24-1
size: -
CDR3: CATSENQGPVPGELFF
DNA: TGTGCCACCAGTGAAAATCAGGGACCCGTTCCCGGGGAGCTGTTTTTT

D: -
J: TRBJ1-3
V: TRBV25-1
size: -
CDR3: CASSELSPASGNTIYF
DNA: TGTGCCAGCAGTGAACTTAGTCCCGCGTCTGGAAACACCATATATTTT

D: -
J: TRBJ1-3
V: TRBV11-3
size: few
CDR3: CASSGGSGAAGNTIYF
DNA: TGTGCCAGCAGCGGAGGTTCGGGGGCAGCTGGAAACACCATATATTTT

D: -
J: TRBJ2-5
V: TRBV4-1
size: once
CDR3: CASSQYGNQETQYF
DNA: TGCGCCAGCAGCCAATATGGCAACCAAGAGACCCAGTACTTC

D: -
J: TRBJ1-2
V: TRBV9
size: -
CDR3: CASSVGQSGYTF
DNA: TGTGCCAGCAGCGTTGGGCAGTCTGGCTACACCTTC

D: -
J: TRBJ2-4
V: TRBV7-9
size: few
CDR3: CASSLRENIQYF
DNA: TGTGCCAGCAGCCTCAGGGAAAACATTCAGTACTTC

D: -
J: TRBJ1-2
V: TRBV19
size: -
CDR3: CASIPGQHLYGYTF
DNA: TGTGCCAGTATCCCCGGACAGCACCTCTATGGCTACACCTTC

D: -
J: TRBJ1-6
V: TRBV6-5
size: -
CDR3: CASSYDSRANSPLHF
DNA: TGTGCCAGCAGTTACGATAGCAGGGCAAATTCACCCCTCCACTTT

D: TRBD2
J: TRBJ2-3
V: TRBV19
size: few
CDR3: CASSPSGTSGLSTDTQYF
DNA: TGTGCCAGTAGTCCCTCGGGGACTAGCGGGCTGAGCACAGATACGCAGTATTTT

D: -
J: TRBJ2-2
V: TRBV24-1
size: -
CDR3: CATSASEGVGELFF
DNA: TGTGCCACCAGTGCTTCTGAGGGGGTCGGGGAGCTGTTTTTT

D: TRBD1
J: TRBJ1-1
V: TRBV24-1
size: -
CDR3: CATSDPRGRSTEAFF
DNA: TGTGCCACCAGTGATCCCAGGGGGCGGAGCACTGAAGCTTTCTTT

D: -
J: TRBJ1-1
V: TRBV5-1
size: -
CDR3: CASSFNPGEGNTEAFF
DNA: TGCGCCAGCAGCTTTAACCCAGGAGAGGGAAACACTGAAGCTTTCTTT

D: TRBD1
J: TRBJ2-1
V: TRBV9
size: -
CDR3: CASSARDSGWNEQFF
DNA: TGTGCCAGCAGCGCCCGGGACAGTGGGTGGAATGAGCAGTTCTTC

D: -
J: TRBJ1-1
V: TRBV28
size: -
CDR3: CASSLLGGRTEAFF
DNA: TGTGCCAGCAGTTTATTGGGGGGCAGGACTGAAGCTTTCTTT

D: -
J: TRBJ2-2
V: TRBV5-4
size: -
CDR3: CASSLGQRTGELFF
DNA: TGTGCCAGCAGCTTGGGACAGCGCACCGGGGAGCTGTTTTTT

D: TRBD1
J: TRBJ2-5
V: TRBV7-9
size: -
CDR3: CASSLSTGMGETQYF
DNA: TGTGCCAGCAGCTTATCGACAGGGATGGGGGAGACCCAGTACTTC

D: TRBD1
J: TRBJ1-1
V: TRBV9
size: -
CDR3: CASSYRDRDTEAFF
DNA: TGTGCCAGCAGCTACCGGGACAGGGACACTGAAGCTTTCTTT

D: -
J: TRBJ1-5
V: TRBV19
size: -
CDR3: CASSLPGLSNQPQHF
DNA: TGTGCCAGTAGTCTCCCAGGACTTAGCAATCAGCCCCAGCATTTT

D: TRBD2
J: TRBJ2-7
V: TRBV3-1/TRBV3-2
size: -
CDR3: CASSPRTSGGYEQYF
DNA: TGTGCCAGCAGCCCTCGGACTAGCGGGGGCTACGAGCAGTACTTC

D: -
J: TRBJ1-2
V: TRBV30
size: -
CDR3: CAWRVPGPLKHGYTF
DNA: TGTGCCTGGAGGGTGCCAGGCCCCTTGAAGCATGGCTACACCTTC

D: -
J: TRBJ2-2
V: TRBV6-5
size: -
CDR3: CASRDFLELFF
DNA: TGTGCCAGCAGGGACTTCTTGGAGCTGTTTTTT

D: -
J: TRBJ1-5
V: TRBV30
size: -
CDR3: CAWSVLPGEPQHF
DNA: TGTGCCTGGAGTGTACTTCCCGGGGAGCCCCAGCATTTT

D: TRBD2
J: TRBJ2-3
V: TRBV7-9
size: -
CDR3: CASSIGTSGGTDTQYF
DNA: TGTGCCAGCAGCATCGGGACTAGCGGGGGCACAGATACGCAGTATTTT

D: TRBD1
J: TRBJ2-1
V: TRBV5-4
size: -
CDR3: CASASLEDREQFF
DNA: TGTGCCAGCGCCAGCTTAGAGGACAGGGAGCAGTTCTTC

D: TRBD1
J: TRBJ1-6
V: TRBV30
size: -
CDR3: CAWTRADRGSHSPLHF
DNA: TGTGCCTGGACTCGGGCTGACAGGGGAAGCCATTCACCCCTCCACTTT

D: -
J: TRBJ2-7
V: TRBV20-1
size: once
CDR3: CSARDYPEQYF
DNA: TGCAGTGCTAGAGATTACCCCGAGCAGTACTTC

D: -
J: TRBJ1-2
V: TRBV27
size: -
CDR3: CASSSGPGNYGYTF
DNA: TGTGCCAGCAGTTCGGGACCTGGGAACTATGGCTACACCTTC